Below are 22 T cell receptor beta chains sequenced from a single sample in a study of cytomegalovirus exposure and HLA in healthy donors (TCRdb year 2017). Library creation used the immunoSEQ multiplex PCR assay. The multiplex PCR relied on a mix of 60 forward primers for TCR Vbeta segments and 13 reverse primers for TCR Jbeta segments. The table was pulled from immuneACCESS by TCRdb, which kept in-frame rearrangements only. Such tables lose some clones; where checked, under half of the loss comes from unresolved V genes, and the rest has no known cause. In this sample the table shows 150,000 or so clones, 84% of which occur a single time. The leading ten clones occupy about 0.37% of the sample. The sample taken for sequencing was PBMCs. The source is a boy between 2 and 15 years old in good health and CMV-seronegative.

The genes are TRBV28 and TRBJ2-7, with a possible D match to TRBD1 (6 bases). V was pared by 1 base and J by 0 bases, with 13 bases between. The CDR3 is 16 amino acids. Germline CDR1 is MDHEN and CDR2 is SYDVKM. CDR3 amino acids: CASSLSINRASYEQYF. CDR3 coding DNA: TGTGCCAGCAGTTTATCGATTAACAGGGCCTCCTACGAGCAGTACTTC. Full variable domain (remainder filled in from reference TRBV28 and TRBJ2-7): DVKVTQSSRYLVKRTGEKVFLECVQDMDHENMFWYRQDPGLGLRLIYFSYDVKMKEKGDIPEGYSVSREKKERFSLILESASTNQTSMYLCASSLSINRASYEQYFGPGTRLTVT.

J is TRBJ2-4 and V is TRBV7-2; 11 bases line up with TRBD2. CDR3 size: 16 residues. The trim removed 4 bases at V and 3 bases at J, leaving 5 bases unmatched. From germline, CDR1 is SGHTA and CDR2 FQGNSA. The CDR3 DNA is TGTGCCAGCAGCTCCAGACTAGCGGGAAGCAAAAACATTCAGTACTTC. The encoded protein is CASSSRLAGSKNIQYF.

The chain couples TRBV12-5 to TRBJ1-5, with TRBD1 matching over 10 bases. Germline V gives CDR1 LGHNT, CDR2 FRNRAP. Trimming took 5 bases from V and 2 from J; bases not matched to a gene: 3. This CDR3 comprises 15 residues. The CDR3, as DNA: TGTGCTAGTGGTGAGGACAGGGGGGGCAATCAGCCCCAGCATTTT. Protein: CASGEDRGGNQPQHF.

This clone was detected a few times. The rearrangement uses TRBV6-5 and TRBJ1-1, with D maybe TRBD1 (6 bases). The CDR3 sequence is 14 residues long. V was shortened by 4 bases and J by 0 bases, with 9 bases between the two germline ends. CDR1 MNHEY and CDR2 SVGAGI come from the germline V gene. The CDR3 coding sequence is TGTGCCAGCAGTTTGACAGGCCTGAACACTGAAGCTTTCTTT. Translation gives CASSLTGLNTEAFF.

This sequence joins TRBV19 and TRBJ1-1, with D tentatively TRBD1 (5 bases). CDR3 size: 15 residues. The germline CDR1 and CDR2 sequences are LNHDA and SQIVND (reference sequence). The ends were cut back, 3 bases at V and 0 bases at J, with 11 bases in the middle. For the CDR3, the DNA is TGTGCCAGTAGTATTAGGAGACAGTTGAACACTGAAGCTTTCTTT. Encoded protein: CASSIRRQLNTEAFF.

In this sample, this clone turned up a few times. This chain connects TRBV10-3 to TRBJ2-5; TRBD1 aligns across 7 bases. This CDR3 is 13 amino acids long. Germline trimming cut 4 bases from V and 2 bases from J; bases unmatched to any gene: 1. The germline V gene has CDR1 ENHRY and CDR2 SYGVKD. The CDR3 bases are TGTGCCATCAGTGCGGGACAGCAAGAGACCCAGTACTTC. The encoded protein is CAISAGQQETQYF.

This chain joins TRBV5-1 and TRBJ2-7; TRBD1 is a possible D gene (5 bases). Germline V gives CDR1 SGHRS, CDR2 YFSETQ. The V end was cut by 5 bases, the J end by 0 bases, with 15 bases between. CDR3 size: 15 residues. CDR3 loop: CASSAWGLGSYEQYF. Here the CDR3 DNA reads TGCGCCAGCAGTGCTTGGGGCTTGGGCTCCTACGAGCAGTACTTC. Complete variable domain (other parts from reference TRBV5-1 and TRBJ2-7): KAGVTQTPRYLIKTRGQQVTLSCSPISGHRSVSWYQQTPGQGLQFLFEYFSETQRNKGNFPGRFSGRQFSNSRSEMNVSTLELGDSALYLCASSAWGLGSYEQYFGPGTRLTVT.

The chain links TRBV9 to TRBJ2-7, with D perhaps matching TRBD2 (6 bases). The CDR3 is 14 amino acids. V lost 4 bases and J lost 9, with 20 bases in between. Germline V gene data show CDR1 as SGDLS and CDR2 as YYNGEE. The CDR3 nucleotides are TGTGCCAGCAGCCCTCCGGGTAGCGGCAGACGGCAGTACTTC. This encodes CASSPPGSGRRQYF. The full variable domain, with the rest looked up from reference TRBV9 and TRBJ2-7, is DSGVTQTPKHLITATGQRVTLRCSPRSGDLSVYWYQQSLDQGLQFLIQYYNGEERAKGNILERFSAQQFPDLHSELNLSSLELGDSALYFCASSPPGSGRRQYFGPGTRLTVT.

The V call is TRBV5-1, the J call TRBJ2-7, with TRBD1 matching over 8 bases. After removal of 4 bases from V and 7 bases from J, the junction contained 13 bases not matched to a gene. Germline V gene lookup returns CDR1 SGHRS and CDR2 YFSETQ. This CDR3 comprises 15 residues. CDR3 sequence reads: CASSNLQGGSWEQYF. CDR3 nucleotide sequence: TGCGCCAGCAGCAACCTACAGGGGGGTTCATGGGAGCAGTACTTC.

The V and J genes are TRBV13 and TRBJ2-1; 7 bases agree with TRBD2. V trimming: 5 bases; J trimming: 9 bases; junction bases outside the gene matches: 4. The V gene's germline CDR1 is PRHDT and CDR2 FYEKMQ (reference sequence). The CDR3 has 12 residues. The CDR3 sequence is CASSRPSGEQFF. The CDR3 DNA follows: TGTGCCAGCAGCCGCCCTAGCGGTGAGCAGTTCTTC.

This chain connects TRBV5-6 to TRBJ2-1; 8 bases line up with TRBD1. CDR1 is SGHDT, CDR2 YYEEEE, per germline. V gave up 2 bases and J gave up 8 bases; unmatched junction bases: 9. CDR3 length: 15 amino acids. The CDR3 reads CASSFLYRGVDEQFF. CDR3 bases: TGTGCCAGCAGCTTCCTTTACAGGGGGGTCGATGAGCAGTTCTTC. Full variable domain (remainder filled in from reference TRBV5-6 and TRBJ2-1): DAGVTQSPTHLIKTRGQQVTLRCSPKSGHDTVSWYQQALGQGPQFIFQYYEEEERQRGNFPDRFSGHQFPNYSSELNVNALLLGDSALYLCASSFLYRGVDEQFFGPGTRLTVL.

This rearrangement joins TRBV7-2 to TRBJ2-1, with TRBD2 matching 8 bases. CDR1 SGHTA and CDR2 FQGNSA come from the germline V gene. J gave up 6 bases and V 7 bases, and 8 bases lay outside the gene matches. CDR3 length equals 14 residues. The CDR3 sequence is CASNPGGGFNEQFF. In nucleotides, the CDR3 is TGTGCCAGCAACCCCGGGGGGGGATTCAATGAGCAGTTCTTC.

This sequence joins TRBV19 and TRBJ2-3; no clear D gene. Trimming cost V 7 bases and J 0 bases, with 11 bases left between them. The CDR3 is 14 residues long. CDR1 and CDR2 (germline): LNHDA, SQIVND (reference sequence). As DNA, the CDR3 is TGTGCCAGTACCCCCCGGGTGAGCACAGATACGCAGTATTTT. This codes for CASTPRVSTDTQYF.

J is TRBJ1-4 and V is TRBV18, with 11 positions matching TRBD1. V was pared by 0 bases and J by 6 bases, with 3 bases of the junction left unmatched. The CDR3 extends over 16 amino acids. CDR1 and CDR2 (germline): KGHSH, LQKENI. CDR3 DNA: TGTGCCAGCTCACCACCGGGGGACAGGGGGTATGAAAAACTGTTTTTT. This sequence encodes CASSPPGDRGYEKLFF.

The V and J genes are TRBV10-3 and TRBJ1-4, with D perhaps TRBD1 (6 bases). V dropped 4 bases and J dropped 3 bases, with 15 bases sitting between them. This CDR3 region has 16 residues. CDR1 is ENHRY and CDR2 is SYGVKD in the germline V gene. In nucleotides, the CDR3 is TGTGCCATCAGTGGGTCCACAGGGACGGCTAATGAAAAACTGTTTTTT. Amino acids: CAISGSTGTANEKLFF.

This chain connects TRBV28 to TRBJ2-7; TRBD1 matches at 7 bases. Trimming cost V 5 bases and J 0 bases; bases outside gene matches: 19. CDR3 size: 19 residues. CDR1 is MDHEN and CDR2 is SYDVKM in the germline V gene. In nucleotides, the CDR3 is TGTGCCAGCAGTCCTGATACCGGGACAGACCGCTATTTCTCCTACGAGCAGTACTTC. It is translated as CASSPDTGTDRYFSYEQYF.

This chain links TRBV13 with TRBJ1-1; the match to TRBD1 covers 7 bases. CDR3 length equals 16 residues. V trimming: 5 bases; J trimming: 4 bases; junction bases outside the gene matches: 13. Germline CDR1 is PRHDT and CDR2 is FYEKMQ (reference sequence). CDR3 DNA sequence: TGTGCCAGCAGCCCCAGGGGGACCCAAAGGCCCACTGAAGCTTTCTTT. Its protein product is CASSPRGTQRPTEAFF.

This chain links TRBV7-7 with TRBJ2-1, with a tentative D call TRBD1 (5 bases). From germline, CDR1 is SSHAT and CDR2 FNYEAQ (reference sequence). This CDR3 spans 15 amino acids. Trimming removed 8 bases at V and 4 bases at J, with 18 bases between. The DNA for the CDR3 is TGTGCCAGCGCACCAATACTGGGGCAATACAATGAGCAGTTCTTC. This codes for CASAPILGQYNEQFF.

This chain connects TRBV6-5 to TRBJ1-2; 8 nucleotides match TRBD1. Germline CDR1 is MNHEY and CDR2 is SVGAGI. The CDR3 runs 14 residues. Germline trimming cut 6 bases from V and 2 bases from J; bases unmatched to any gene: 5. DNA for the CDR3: TGTGCCAGCAGCCGGGGACAGGACAACTATGGCTACACCTTC. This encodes CASSRGQDNYGYTF.

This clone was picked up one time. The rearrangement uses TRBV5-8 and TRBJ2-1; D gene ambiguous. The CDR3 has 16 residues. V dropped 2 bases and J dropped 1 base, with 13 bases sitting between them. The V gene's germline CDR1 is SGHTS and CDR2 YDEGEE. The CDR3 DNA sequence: TGTGCCAGCAGCTTTCTATACCCGATTTCCTACAATGAGCAGTTCTTC. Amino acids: CASSFLYPISYNEQFF.

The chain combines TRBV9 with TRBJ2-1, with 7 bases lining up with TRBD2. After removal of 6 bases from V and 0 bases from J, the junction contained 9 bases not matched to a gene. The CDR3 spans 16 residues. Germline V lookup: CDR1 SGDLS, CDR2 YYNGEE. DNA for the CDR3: TGTGCCAGCACGGCTAGCGGAAGTCTCTCCTACAATGAGCAGTTCTTC. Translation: CASTASGSLSYNEQFF.

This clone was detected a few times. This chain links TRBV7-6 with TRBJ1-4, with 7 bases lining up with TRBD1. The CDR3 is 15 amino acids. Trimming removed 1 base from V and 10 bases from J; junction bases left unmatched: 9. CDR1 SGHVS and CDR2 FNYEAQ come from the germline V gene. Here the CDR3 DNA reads TGTGCCAGCAGCTTAGAAGTAGGGGGCGTTGGAAAACTGTTTTTT. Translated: CASSLEVGGVGKLFF.